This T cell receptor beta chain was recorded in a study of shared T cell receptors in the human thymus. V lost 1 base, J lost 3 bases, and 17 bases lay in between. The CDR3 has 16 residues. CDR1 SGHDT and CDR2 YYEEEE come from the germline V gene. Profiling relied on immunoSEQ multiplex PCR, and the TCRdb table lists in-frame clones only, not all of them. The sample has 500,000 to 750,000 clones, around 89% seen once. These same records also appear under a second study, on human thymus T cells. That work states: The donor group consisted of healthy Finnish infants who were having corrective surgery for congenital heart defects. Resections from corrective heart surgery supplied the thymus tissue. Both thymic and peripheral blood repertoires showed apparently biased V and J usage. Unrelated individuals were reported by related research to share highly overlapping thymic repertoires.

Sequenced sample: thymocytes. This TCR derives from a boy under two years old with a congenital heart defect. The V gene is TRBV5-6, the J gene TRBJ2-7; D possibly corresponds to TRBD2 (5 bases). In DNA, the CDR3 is TGTGCCAGCAGCTTGAGGCTACGGGATCCGAGCTACGAGCAGTACTTC. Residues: CASSLRLRDPSYEQYF.